Each of the 10 T cell receptor beta chains below was sequenced from the same sample in a study of T cells in localized non-small cell lung cancer. The protocol was immunoSEQ multiplex PCR, while the TCRdb copy is restricted to in-frame clones and leaves out a portion. The sample records over 15,000 clones, about 91% being singletons. Sequencing was performed on peripheral blood, taken before any cancer treatment. These receptors were collected from a woman aged 40-69 years with stage I lung adenocarcinoma.

This sequence joins TRBV11-3 and TRBJ2-7, with D perhaps matching TRBD1 or TRBD2 (5 bases each). CDR3 length: 13 residues. Germline V gene lookup returns CDR1 SGHNT and CDR2 YENEEA. The V end lost 5 bases, the J end lost 7 bases, and 15 bases lay between the germline ends. The CDR3, as DNA: TGTGCCAGCAGCACCCCAGGGTCGGGGGAGCAGTACTTC. Protein product: CASSTPGSGEQYF. The full variable domain, with the rest looked up from reference TRBV11-3 and TRBJ2-7, is EAGVVQSPRYKIIEKKQPVAFWCNPISGHNTLYWYLQNLGQGPELLIRYENEEAVDDSQLPKDRFSAERLKGVDSTLKIQPAELGDSAVYLCASSTPGSGEQYFGPGTRLTVT.

The chain combines TRBV28 with TRBJ1-1; no clear D gene. Germline V gene sequence: CDR1 MDHEN, CDR2 SYDVKM. The V end was cut by 8 bases, the J end by 11 bases, with 12 bases between. The length of the CDR3 is 10 residues. CDR3 residues: CASGVLGAFF. The CDR3 region has the DNA TGTGCCAGCGGGGTCCTGGGTGCTTTCTTT. Filled out from reference TRBV28 and TRBJ1-1, the complete variable domain reads DVKVTQSSRYLVKRTGEKVFLECVQDMDHENMFWYRQDPGLGLRLIYFSYDVKMKEKGDIPEGYSVSREKKERFSLILESASTNQTSMYLCASGVLGAFFGQGTRLTVV.

This rearrangement joins TRBV9 to TRBJ2-1; D remains unclear. Germline V gives CDR1 SGDLS, CDR2 YYNGEE. Between the trimmed V and J ends, which lost 3 bases and 5 bases, there was a span of 18 bases. This CDR3 has 16 amino acids. In DNA form, the CDR3 reads TGTGCCAGCAGCGCCTACCTCCGCTTCACACACAATGAGCAGTTCTTC. This codes for CASSAYLRFTHNEQFF.

This chain joins TRBV6-5 and TRBJ2-5; 10 positions match TRBD2. The CDR3 is made up of 14 amino acids. CDR1 and CDR2 (germline): MNHEY, SVGAGI. V lost 5 bases, J lost 4 bases, and 4 bases stayed unmatched. In DNA form, the CDR3 reads TGTGCCAGCAGTAAGCGACTAGCGGGAGAGACCCAGTACTTC. Its protein product is CASSKRLAGETQYF.

The rearrangement uses TRBV5-1 and TRBJ2-5, with 14 positions matching TRBD2. Germline lookup yields CDR1 SGHRS and CDR2 YFSETQ. After removal of 4 bases from V and 0 bases from J, the junction contained 2 bases not matched to a gene. The CDR3 extends over 16 amino acids. The CDR3 nucleotides are TGCGCCAGCAGCACGGGACTAGCGGGGGACCAAGAGACCCAGTACTTC. Translation gives CASSTGLAGDQETQYF.

V gene TRBV5-5 combines with J gene TRBJ2-6; TRBD1 agrees at 7 bases. CDR1 and CDR2 from the germline V gene are SGHKS and YYEKEE (reference sequence). This CDR3 is built from 17 residues. J was trimmed by 0 bases and V by 3 bases; bases with no gene match: 6. For the CDR3, the DNA is TGTGCCAGCAGCTCCGGGACAGCTAACTCTGGGGCCAACGTCCTGACTTTC. Encoded protein: CASSSGTANSGANVLTF.

V is TRBV29-1 and J is TRBJ2-1; D remains ambiguous. Trimming took off 7 bases at V and 0 bases at J, with 4 bases between the two ends. This CDR3 has 11 residues. CDR1 and CDR2 (germline): SQVTM, ANQGSEA. The CDR3 DNA reads TGCAGCGGCAGCTCCTACAATGAGCAGTTCTTC. Translation gives CSGSSYNEQFF.

The chain carries TRBV10-3 and TRBJ2-3, with D possibly being TRBD1 (6 bases). With 0 bases removed from V and 3 bases from J, the gap between germline ends came to 16 bases. The germline V gene has CDR1 ENHRY and CDR2 SYGVKD. This CDR3 has 17 residues. CDR3: CAISESGQGRVTDTQYF. CDR3 in DNA: TGTGCCATCAGTGAGTCTGGGCAGGGGCGGGTTACAGATACGCAGTATTTT.

The chain is built from TRBV15 and TRBJ1-1; 10 bases align to TRBD1. The CDR3 has 13 residues. With V trimmed by 6 bases and J by 5 bases, 3 bases remained unmatched. CDR1 and CDR2 (germline): LNHNV, YYDKDF (reference sequence). The CDR3 spells CATRDRGETEAFF. CDR3 DNA: TGTGCCACCAGGGACAGGGGGGAGACTGAAGCTTTCTTT.

The genes are TRBV27 and TRBJ2-3, with TRBD2 as a possible D gene (5 bases). The ends were cut back, 5 bases at V and 0 bases at J, with 12 bases in the middle. CDR3 length: 15 residues. Germline lookup yields CDR1 MNHEY and CDR2 SMNVEV (reference sequence). The CDR3: CASSRGLVSTDTQYF. The CDR3 DNA reads as TGTGCCAGCAGTCGCGGACTCGTTAGCACAGATACGCAGTATTTT.